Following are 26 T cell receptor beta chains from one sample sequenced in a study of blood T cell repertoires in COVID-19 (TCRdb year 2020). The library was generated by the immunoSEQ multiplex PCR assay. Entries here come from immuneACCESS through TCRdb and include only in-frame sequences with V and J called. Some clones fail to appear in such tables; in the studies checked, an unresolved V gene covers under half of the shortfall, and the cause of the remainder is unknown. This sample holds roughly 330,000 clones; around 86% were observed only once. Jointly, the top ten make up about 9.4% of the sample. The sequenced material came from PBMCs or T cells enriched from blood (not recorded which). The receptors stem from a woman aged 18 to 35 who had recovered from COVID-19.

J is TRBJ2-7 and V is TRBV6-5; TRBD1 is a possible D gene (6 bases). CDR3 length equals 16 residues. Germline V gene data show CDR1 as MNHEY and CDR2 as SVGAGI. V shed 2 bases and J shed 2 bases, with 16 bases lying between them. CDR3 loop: CASSYEGDRTTYEQYF. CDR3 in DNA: TGTGCCAGCAGTTACGAGGGGGACCGGACCACCTACGAGCAGTACTTC.

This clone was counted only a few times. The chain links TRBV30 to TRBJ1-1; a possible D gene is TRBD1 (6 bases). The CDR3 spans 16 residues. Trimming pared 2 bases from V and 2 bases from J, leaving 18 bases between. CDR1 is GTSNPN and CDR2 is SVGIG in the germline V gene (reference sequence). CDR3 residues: CAWSNTGTRINTEAFF. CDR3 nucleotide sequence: TGTGCCTGGAGTAACACCGGGACAAGGATCAACACTGAAGCTTTCTTT.

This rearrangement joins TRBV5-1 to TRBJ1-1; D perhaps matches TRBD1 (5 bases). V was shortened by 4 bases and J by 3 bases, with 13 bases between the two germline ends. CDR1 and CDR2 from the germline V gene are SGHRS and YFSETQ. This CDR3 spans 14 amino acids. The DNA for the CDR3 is TGCGCCAGCAGCCCCGCGGGGGGGGACACTGAAGCTTTCTTT. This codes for CASSPAGGDTEAFF.

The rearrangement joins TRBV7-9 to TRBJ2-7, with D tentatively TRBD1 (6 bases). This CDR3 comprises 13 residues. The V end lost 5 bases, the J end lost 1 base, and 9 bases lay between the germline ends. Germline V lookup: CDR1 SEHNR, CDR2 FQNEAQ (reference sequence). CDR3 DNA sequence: TGTGCCAGCAGCCCGACAGGTTCCTACGAGCAGTACTTC. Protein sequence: CASSPTGSYEQYF.

The CDR3 sequence is CASSLLTSGYNEQFF. CDR3 in DNA: TGTGCCAGCAGCTTGTTAACTAGCGGTTACAATGAGCAGTTCTTC. The chain joins TRBV5-4 to TRBJ2-1; 8 bases agree with TRBD2. This CDR3 is built from 15 residues. The trim removed 1 base at V and 4 bases at J, leaving 4 bases unmatched. The germline V gene encodes CDR1 SGHNT and CDR2 YYREEE (reference sequence).

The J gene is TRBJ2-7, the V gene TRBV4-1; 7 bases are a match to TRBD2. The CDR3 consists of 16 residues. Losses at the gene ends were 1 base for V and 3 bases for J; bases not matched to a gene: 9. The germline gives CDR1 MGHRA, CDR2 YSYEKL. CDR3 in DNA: TGCGCCAGCAGCCAAGCAGCGGGAACGGCTGGCTACGAGCAGTACTTC. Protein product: CASSQAAGTAGYEQYF.

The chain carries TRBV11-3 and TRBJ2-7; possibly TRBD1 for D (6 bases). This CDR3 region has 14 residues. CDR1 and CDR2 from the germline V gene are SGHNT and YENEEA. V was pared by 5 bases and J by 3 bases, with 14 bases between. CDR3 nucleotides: TGTGCCAGCAGCCAAGGACAGCAGAACTACGAGCAGTACTTC. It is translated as CASSQGQQNYEQYF.

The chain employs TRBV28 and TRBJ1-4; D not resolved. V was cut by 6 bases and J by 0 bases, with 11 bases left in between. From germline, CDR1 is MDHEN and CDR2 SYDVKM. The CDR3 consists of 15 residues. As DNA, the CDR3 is TGTGCCAGCAGGGCCCGGACTGCAACTAATGAAAAACTGTTTTTT. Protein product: CASRARTATNEKLFF.

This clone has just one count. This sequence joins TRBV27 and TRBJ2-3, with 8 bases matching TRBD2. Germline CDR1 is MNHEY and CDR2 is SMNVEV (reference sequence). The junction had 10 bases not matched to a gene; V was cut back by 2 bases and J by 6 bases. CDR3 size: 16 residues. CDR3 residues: CASSLLRAGGRDTQYF. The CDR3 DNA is TGTGCCAGCAGTTTACTCAGGGCGGGAGGTCGGGATACGCAGTATTTT.

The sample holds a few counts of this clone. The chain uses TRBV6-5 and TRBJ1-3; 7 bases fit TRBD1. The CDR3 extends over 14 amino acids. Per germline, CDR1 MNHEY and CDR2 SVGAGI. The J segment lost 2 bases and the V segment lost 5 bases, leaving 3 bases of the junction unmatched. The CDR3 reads CASSIQGTGNTIYF. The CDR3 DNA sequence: TGTGCCAGCAGTATACAGGGGACTGGAAACACCATATATTTT.

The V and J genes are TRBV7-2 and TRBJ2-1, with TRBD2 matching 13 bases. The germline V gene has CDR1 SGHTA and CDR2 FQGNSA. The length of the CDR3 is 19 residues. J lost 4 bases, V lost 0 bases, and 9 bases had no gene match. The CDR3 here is CASSLAEGLLAGGYNEQFF. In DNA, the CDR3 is TGTGCCAGCAGCTTAGCAGAAGGCCTACTAGCGGGGGGGTACAATGAGCAGTTCTTC.

The CDR3 DNA reads as TGCGCCAGCAGCCAACCTCGACAGGGGAAAGGGGTTGGCTACACCTTC. As protein: CASSQPRQGKGVGYTF. This chain joins TRBV4-1 and TRBJ1-2; the match to TRBD1 covers 8 bases. This CDR3 is 16 amino acids long. The germline gives CDR1 MGHRA, CDR2 YSYEKL. Trimming cost V 2 bases and J 7 bases; bases outside gene matches: 12.

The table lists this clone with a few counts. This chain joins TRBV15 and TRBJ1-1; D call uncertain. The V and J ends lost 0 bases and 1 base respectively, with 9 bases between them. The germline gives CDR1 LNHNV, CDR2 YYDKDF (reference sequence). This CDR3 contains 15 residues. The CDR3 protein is CATSRDGHRNTEAFF. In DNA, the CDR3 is TGTGCCACCAGCAGAGATGGGCACAGGAACACTGAAGCTTTCTTT.

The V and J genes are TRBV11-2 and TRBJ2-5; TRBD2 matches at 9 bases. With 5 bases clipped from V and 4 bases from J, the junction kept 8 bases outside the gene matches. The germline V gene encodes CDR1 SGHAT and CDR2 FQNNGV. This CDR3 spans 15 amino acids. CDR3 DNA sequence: TGTGCCAGCAGCCAAACAGCGGGAGGTCGAGAGACCCAGTACTTC. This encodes CASSQTAGGRETQYF.

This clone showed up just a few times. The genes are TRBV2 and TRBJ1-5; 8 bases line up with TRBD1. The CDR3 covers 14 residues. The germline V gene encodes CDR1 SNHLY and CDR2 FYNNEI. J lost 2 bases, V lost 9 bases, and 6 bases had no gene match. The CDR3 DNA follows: TGTGCCAGTACAGGACAGGGAGGCAATCAGCCCCAGCATTTT. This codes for CASTGQGGNQPQHF.

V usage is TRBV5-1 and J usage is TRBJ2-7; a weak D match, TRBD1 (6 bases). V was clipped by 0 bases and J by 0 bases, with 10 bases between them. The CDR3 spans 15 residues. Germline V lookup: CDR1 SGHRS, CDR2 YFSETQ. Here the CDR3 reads CASSLGSDSSYEQYF. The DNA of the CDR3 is TGCGCCAGCAGCTTGGGGTCGGACAGCTCCTACGAGCAGTACTTC.

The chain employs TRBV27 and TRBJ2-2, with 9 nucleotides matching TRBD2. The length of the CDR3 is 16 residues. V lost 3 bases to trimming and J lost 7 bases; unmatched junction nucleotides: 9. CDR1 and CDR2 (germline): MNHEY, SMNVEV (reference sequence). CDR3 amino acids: CASSFTNGLARGELFF. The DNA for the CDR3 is TGTGCCAGCAGTTTCACTAATGGACTAGCGCGCGGGGAGCTGTTTTTT.

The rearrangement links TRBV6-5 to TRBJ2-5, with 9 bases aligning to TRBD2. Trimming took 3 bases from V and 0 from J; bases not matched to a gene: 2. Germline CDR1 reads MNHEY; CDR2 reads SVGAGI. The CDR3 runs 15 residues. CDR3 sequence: CASSYSGGDQETQYF. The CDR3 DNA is TGTGCCAGCAGTTATAGCGGGGGCGACCAAGAGACCCAGTACTTC.

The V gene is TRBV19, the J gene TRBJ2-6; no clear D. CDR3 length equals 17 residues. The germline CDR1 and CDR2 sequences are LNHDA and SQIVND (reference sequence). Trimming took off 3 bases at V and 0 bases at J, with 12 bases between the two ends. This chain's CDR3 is CASSINGWASGANVLTF. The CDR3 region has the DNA TGTGCCAGTAGTATTAATGGCTGGGCCTCTGGGGCCAACGTCCTGACTTTC.

The CDR3 protein is CASRWGGDEKLFF. CDR3 coding DNA: TGTGCCAGCAGATGGGGAGGGGATGAAAAACTGTTTTTT. The chain uses TRBV13 and TRBJ1-4, with D possibly matching TRBD1 (5 bases). The V and J ends lost 6 bases and 6 bases respectively, with 11 bases between them. Looked up from germline, CDR1 is PRHDT and CDR2 is FYEKMQ (reference sequence). CDR3 length equals 13 residues.

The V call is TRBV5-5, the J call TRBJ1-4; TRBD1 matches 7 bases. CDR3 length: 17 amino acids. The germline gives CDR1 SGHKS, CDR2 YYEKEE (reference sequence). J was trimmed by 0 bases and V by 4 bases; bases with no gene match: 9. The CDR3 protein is CASSRDSGTATNEKLFF. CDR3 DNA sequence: TGTGCCAGCAGCCGAGATTCCGGGACAGCAACTAATGAAAAACTGTTTTTT.

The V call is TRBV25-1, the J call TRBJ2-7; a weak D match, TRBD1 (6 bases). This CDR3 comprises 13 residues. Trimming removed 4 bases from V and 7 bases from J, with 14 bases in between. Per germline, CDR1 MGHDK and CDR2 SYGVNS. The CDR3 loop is CASSGNRAAEQYF. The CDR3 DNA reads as TGTGCCAGCAGTGGTAACAGGGCTGCGGAGCAGTACTTC.

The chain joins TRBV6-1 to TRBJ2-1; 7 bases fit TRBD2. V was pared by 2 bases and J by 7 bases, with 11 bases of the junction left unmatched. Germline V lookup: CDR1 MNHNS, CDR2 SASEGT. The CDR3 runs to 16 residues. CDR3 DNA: TGTGCCAGCAGTGAAAATGTCGCGGGAGCTTATAATGAGCAGTTCTTC. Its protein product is CASSENVAGAYNEQFF.

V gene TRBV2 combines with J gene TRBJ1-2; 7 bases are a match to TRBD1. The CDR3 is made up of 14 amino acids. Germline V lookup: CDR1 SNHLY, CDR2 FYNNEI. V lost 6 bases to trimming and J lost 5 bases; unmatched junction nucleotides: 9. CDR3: CASSGQAFTYGYTF. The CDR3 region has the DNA TGTGCCAGCAGCGGACAGGCTTTTACGTATGGCTACACCTTC.

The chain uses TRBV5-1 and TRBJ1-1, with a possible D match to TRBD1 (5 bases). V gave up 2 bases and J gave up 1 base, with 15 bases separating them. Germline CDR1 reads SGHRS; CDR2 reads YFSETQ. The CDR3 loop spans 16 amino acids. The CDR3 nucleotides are TGCGCCAGCAGCTTAGCTCCAGGGAACAGGAACACTGAAGCTTTCTTT. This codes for CASSLAPGNRNTEAFF.

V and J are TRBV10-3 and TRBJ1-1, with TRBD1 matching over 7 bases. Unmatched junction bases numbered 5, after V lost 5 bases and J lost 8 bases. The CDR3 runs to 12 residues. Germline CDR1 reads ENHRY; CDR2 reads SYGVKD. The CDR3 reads CAISSGTVEAFF. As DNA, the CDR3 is TGTGCCATCAGTTCTGGGACAGTGGAAGCTTTCTTT.